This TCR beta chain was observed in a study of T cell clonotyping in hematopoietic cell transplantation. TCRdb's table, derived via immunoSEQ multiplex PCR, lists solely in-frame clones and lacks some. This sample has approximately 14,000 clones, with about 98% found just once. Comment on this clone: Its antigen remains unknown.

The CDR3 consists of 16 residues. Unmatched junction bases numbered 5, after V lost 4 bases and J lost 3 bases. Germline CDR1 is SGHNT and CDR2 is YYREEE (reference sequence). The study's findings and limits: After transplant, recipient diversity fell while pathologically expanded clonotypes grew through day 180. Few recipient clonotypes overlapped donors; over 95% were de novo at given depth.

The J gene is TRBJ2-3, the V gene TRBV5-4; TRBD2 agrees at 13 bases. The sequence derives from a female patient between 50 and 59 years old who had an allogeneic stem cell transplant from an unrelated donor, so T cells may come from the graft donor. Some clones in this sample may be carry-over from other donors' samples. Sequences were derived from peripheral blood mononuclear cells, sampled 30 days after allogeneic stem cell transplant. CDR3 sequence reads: CASSQLAGGPTDTQYF. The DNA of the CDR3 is TGTGCCAGCAGCCAACTAGCGGGGGGGCCTACAGATACGCAGTATTTT.